What follows are 16 T cell receptor beta chains derived from one specimen sequenced in a study of CD8 T cells in Susac syndrome (dated 2019 in TCRdb). The method behind the library was the immunoSEQ multiplex PCR assay. RNA was extracted with the RNeasy kit and about 0.5 to 1 ug was reverse transcribed using random hexamers. TCRdb reprocessed the public reads (quality trimming at Q25 with fastp, clone calling with MiXCR) and kept in-frame beta chains. Under each unique CDR3 protein, matching rows form one entry showing the most common genes and DNA. The table for this sample lists 150,000 to 200,000 distinct CDR3 sequences; around 95% of them were counted only once. The top ten clones comprise just over 0.13% of the sample. The material sequenced was CD4+ T cells from PBMCs. These TCRs come from a human donor in good health.

The chain joins TRBV4-2 to TRBJ1-4, with 10 bases matching TRBD1. V dropped 4 bases and J dropped 0; count of bases not matched to a gene: 11. Germline assignment: CDR1 LGHNA and CDR2 YNFKEQ. This CDR3 is 19 amino acids long. CDR3 region: CASSLLGQGVTSTNEKLFF. In DNA form, the CDR3 reads TGTGCCAGCAGCCTCCTCGGACAGGGGGTCACCTCAACTAATGAAAAACTGTTTTTT.

The genes are TRBV2 and TRBJ2-7, with 9 bases lining up with TRBD1. Germline V lookup: CDR1 SNHLY, CDR2 FYNNEI. Trimming removed 1 base from V and 6 bases from J; junction bases left unmatched: 4. This CDR3 is 14 amino acids long. The CDR3 protein is CASSEGGQGVEQYF. The DNA of the CDR3 is TGTGCCAGCAGTGAAGGGGGACAGGGTGTCGAGCAGTACTTC.

V usage is TRBV9 and J usage is TRBJ2-5, with unresolved D. Trimming pared 0 bases from V and 5 bases from J, leaving 11 bases between. From germline, CDR1 is SGDLS and CDR2 YYNGEE. The CDR3 has 14 residues. CDR3 nucleotides: TGTGCCAGCAGCGTAGGTAACAGTGGTGAGACCCAGTACTTC. Its protein product is CASSVGNSGETQYF.

This chain joins TRBV12-3 or TRBV12-4 and TRBJ2-3, with TRBD2 identical over 7 bases. V was clipped by 6 bases and J by 2 bases; unmatched bases: 8. This CDR3 has 15 residues. CDR3 sequence reads: CASRNGGISTDTQYF. DNA for the CDR3: TGTGCCAGCAGGAACGGGGGGATCTCCACAGATACGCAGTATTTT.

The CDR3 sequence: CASSRGAKWASEQYF. In nucleotides, the CDR3 is TGTGCCAGCAGCAGAGGGGCGAAATGGGCGTCCGAGCAGTACTTC. The rearrangement links TRBV21-1 to TRBJ2-7; the D segment call TRBD1 is taken from the table without a DNA check. TRBV21-1 is tagged as a pseudogene. The CDR3 spans 15 residues.

V is TRBV4-2 and J is TRBJ1-2, with D tentatively TRBD1 (6 bases). Trimming took off 1 base at V and 3 bases at J, with 12 bases between the two ends. Germline V gives CDR1 LGHNA, CDR2 YNFKEQ. The length of the CDR3 is 15 residues. The chain's CDR3 is CASSQGPAGDYGYTF. The CDR3 region has the DNA TGTGCCAGCAGCCAAGGACCCGCAGGGGACTATGGCTACACCTTC.

The chain employs TRBV9 and TRBJ2-2, with D possibly being TRBD1 (6 bases). CDR1 SGDLS and CDR2 YYNGEE come from the germline V gene. V lost 0 bases, J lost 3 bases, and 6 bases lay in between. The CDR3 runs to 14 residues. The CDR3 loop is CASSVAGDTGELFF. The DNA for the CDR3 is TGTGCCAGCAGCGTAGCAGGGGACACCGGGGAGCTGTTTTTT.

CDR3 coding DNA: TGTGCCAGCAGCTTCCGGGGGTCCCCACTCACAGATACGCAGTATTTT. It yields the protein CASSFRGSPLTDTQYF. V gene TRBV9 combines with J gene TRBJ2-3, with D perhaps matching TRBD2 (6 bases). CDR1 and CDR2 (germline): SGDLS, YYNGEE. The V and J ends lost 4 bases and 2 bases respectively, with 17 bases between them. The CDR3 totals 16 residues.

This clonotype has a handful of counts. The chain is built from TRBV7-9 and TRBJ1-2; the D is unclear. Trimming removed 6 bases at V and 5 bases at J, with 7 bases between. There are 11 residues in the CDR3. From germline, CDR1 is SEHNR and CDR2 FQNEAQ (reference sequence). CDR3 protein: CASSPFYGYTF. The CDR3 DNA is TGTGCCAGCAGTCCGTTTTATGGCTACACCTTC. Looking up the rest from reference TRBV7-9 and TRBJ1-2 gives the full variable domain: DTGVSQNPRHKITKRGQNVTFRCDPISEHNRLYWYRQTLGQGPEFLTYFQNEAQLEKSRLLSDRFSAERPKGSFSTLEIQRTEQGDSAMYLCASSPFYGYTFGSGTRLTVV.

This rearrangement joins TRBV27 to TRBJ2-1; weak D call: TRBD2 (6 bases). V was clipped by 1 base and J by 4 bases, with 8 bases between them. CDR1 and CDR2 (germline): MNHEY, SMNVEV (reference sequence). The CDR3 is made up of 14 amino acids. The CDR3 region is CASSLYRGYNEQFF. The CDR3 DNA is TGTGCCAGCAGTTTATATCGGGGGTACAATGAGCAGTTCTTC.

The gene calls are TRBV20-1 and TRBJ2-7, with D perhaps TRBD1 or TRBD2 (5 bases each). This CDR3 region has 13 residues. Trimming stripped 3 bases from V and 2 bases from J, with 11 bases between. CDR1 and CDR2 from the germline V gene are DFQATT and SNEGSKA (reference sequence). DNA for the CDR3: TGCAGTGCTAGGACGGGACCTACCTACGAGCAGTACTTC. It translates to CSARTGPTYEQYF.

The chain is built from TRBV18 and TRBJ2-7; TRBD1 matches 8 bases. The germline V gene has CDR1 KGHSH and CDR2 LQKENI. CDR3 length: 14 amino acids. Trimming cost V 6 bases and J 0 bases; bases outside gene matches: 4. DNA for the CDR3: TGTGCCAGCTCGGACGACAGGGGCTCCTACGAGCAGTACTTC. As protein: CASSDDRGSYEQYF.

The chain is built from TRBV27 and TRBJ2-4, with unresolved D. Trimming pared 3 bases from V and 10 bases from J, leaving 7 bases between. Germline CDR1 MNHEY, CDR2 SMNVEV (reference sequence). This CDR3 has 11 residues. The CDR3 region is CASSFGPIQYF. The CDR3 DNA reads TGTGCCAGCAGTTTTGGTCCTATTCAGTACTTC.

The chain employs TRBV19 and TRBJ1-5; D not resolved. This CDR3 region has 14 residues. Trimming cost V 0 bases and J 5 bases, with 8 bases left between them. Germline CDR1 LNHDA, CDR2 SQIVND (reference sequence). CDR3 nucleotide sequence: TGTGCCAGTAGTATAGAGGGCGGATATCAGCCCCAGCATTTT. Protein sequence: CASSIEGGYQPQHF.

This chain uses TRBV20-1 with TRBJ2-1; D might be TRBD1 (5 bases). Looked up from germline, CDR1 is DFQATT and CDR2 is SNEGSKA (reference sequence). This CDR3 is built from 14 residues. Between the trimmed V and J ends, which lost 0 bases and 8 bases, there was a span of 14 bases. CDR3 DNA: TGCAGTGCTAGAGAAAGGACATTGGTTGATGAGCAGTTCTTC. Encoded protein: CSARERTLVDEQFF.

This chain connects TRBV12-3 or TRBV12-4 to TRBJ2-7; a weak D match, TRBD1 (5 bases). V lost 5 bases, J lost 2 bases, and 16 bases lay in between. This CDR3 is built from 15 residues. The CDR3 DNA reads TGTGCCAGCAGTCCCCGGACACAAACGACCTACGAGCAGTACTTC. This gives the protein CASSPRTQTTYEQYF.